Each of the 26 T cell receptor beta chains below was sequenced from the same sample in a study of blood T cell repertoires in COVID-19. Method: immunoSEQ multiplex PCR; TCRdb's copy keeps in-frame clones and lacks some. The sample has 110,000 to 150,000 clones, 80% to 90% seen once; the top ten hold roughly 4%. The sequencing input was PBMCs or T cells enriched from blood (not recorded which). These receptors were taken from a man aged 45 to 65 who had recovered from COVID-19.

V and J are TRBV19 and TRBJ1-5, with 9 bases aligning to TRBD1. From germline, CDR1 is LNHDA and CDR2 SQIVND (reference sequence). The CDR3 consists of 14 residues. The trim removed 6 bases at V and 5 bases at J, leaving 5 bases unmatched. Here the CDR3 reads CASRPGQGHQPQHF. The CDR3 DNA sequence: TGTGCCAGTAGGCCCGGACAGGGGCATCAGCCCCAGCATTTT.

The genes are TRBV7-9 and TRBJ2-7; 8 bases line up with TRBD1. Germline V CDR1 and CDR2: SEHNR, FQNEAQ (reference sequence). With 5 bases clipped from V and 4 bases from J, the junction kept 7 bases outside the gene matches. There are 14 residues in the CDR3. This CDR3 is CASSPVRGPYEQYV. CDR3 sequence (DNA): TGTGCCAGCAGCCCCGTCAGGGGGCCATACGAGCAGTACGTC.

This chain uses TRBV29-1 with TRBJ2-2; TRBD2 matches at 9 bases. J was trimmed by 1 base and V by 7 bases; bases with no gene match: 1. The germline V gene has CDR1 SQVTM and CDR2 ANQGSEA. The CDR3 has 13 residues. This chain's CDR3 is CSALAGNTGELFF. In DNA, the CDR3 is TGCAGCGCACTAGCGGGGAACACCGGGGAGCTGTTTTTT.

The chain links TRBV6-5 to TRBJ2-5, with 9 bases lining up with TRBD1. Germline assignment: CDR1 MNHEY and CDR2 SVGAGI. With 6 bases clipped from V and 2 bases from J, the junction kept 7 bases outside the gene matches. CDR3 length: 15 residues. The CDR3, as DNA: TGTGCCAGCAGACGACAGGGGGTTTTGCAAGAGACCCAGTACTTC. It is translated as CASRRQGVLQETQYF.

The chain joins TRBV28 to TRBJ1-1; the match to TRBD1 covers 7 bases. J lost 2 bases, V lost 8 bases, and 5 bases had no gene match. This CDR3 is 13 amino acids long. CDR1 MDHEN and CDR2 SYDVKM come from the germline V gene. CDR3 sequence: CASGDRVNTEAFF. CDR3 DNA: TGTGCCAGCGGAGACAGGGTAAACACTGAAGCTTTCTTT.

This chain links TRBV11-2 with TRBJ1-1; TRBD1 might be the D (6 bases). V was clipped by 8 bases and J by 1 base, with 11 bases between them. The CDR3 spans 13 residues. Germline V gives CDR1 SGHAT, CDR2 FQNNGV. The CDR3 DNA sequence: TGTGCCAGCGGAACAGGGACGAACACTGAAGCTTTCTTT. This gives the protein CASGTGTNTEAFF.

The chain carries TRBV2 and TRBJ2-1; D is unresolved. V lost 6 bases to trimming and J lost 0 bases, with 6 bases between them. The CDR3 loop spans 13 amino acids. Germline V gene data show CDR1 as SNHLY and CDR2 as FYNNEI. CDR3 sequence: CASSFSSYNEQFF. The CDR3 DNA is TGTGCCAGCAGCTTTAGCTCCTACAATGAGCAGTTCTTC.

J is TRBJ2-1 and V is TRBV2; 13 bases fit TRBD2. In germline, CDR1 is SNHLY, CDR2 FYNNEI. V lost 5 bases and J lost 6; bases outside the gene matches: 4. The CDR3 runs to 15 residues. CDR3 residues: CASSRGLAGINEQFF. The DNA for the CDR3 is TGTGCCAGCAGTCGGGGACTAGCGGGAATCAATGAGCAGTTCTTC.

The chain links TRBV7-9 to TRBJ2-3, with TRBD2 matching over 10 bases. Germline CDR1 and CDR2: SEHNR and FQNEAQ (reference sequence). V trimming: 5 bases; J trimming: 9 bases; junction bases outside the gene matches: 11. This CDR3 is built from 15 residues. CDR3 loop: CASSAGLAIGGTQYF. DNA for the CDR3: TGTGCCAGCAGCGCGGGACTAGCGATAGGGGGCACGCAGTATTTT.

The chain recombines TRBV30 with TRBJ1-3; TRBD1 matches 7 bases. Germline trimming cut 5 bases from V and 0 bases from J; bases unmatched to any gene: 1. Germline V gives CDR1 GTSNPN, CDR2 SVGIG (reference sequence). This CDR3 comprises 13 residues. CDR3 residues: CAWAGGSGNTIYF. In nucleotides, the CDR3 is TGTGCCTGGGCAGGGGGCTCTGGAAACACCATATATTTT.

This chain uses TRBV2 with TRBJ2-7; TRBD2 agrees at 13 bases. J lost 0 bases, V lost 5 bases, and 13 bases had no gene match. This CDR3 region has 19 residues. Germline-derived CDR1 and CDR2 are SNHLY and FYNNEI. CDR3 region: CASSTPGLAGALSSYEQYV. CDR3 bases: TGTGCCAGCAGTACCCCCGGACTAGCGGGGGCTCTTAGCTCCTACGAGCAGTACGTC.

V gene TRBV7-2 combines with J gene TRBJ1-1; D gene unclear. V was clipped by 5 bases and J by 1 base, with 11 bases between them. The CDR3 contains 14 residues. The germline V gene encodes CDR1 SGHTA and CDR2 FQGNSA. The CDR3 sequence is CASSLGSENTEAFF. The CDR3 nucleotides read TGTGCCAGCAGCCTGGGGAGTGAGAACACTGAAGCTTTCTTT.

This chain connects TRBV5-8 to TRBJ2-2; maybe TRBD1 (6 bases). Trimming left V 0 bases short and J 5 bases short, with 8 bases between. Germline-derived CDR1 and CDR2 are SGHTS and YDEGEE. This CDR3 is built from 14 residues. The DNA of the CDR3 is TGTGCCAGCAGCTTGGATCAGGGGACCGGGGAGCTGTTTTTT. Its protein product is CASSLDQGTGELFF.

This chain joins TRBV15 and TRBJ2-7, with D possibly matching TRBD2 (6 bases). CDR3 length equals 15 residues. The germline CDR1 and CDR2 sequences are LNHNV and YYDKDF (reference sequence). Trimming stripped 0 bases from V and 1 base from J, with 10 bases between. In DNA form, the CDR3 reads TGTGCCACCAGCAGAGACCTAGCGAAGTCCTACGAGCAGTACTTC. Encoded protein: CATSRDLAKSYEQYF.

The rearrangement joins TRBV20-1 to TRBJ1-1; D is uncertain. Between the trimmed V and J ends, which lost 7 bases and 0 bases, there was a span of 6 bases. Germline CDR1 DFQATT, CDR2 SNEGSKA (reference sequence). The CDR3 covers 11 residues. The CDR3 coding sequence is TGCAGTGGTCAAATGAACACTGAAGCTTTCTTT. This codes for CSGQMNTEAFF.

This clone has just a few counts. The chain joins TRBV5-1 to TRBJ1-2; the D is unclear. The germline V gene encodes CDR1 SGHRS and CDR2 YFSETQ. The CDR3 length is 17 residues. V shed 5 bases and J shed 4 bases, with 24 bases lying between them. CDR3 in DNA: TGCGCCAGCAGGGCGGCGATAAGAGGGAGGGCTGGCTATGGCTACACCTTC. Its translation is CASRAAIRGRAGYGYTF.

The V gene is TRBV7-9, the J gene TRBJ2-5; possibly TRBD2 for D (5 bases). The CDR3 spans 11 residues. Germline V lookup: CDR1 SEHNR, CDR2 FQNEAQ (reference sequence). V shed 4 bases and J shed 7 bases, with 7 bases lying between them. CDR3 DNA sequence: TGTGCCAGCAGCTGGGCGGGGACCCAGTACTTC. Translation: CASSWAGTQYF.

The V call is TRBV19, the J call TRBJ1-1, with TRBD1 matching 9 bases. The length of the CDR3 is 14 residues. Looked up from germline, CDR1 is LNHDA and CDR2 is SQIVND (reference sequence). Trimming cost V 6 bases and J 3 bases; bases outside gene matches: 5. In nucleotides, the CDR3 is TGTGCCAGTAGCTGGGACAGGGCCGACACTGAAGCTTTCTTT. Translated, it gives CASSWDRADTEAFF.

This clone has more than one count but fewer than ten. This chain's CDR3 is CASSLGNQREGLQFF. In DNA, the CDR3 is TGTGCCAGCAGCTTGGGAAATCAGCGGGAGGGCCTGCAGTTCTTC. The chain carries TRBV7-3 and TRBJ2-1; 10 nucleotides align to TRBD2. The CDR3 is 15 residues long. The germline CDR1 and CDR2 sequences are SGHTA and FQGTGA. The V gene end was trimmed by 3 bases and the J gene end by 12 bases; junction bases not matched to a gene: 11.

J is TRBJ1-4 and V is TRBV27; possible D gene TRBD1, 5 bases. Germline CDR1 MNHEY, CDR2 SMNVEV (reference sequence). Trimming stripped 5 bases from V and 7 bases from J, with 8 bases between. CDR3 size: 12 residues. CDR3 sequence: CASSHGGEKLFF. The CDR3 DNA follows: TGTGCCAGCAGTCACGGGGGTGAAAAACTGTTTTTT.

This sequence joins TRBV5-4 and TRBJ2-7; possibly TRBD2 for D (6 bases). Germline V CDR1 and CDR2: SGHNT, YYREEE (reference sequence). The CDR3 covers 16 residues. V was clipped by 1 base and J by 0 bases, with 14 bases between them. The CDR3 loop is CASSLHPGVSSYEQYF. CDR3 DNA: TGTGCCAGCAGCTTGCACCCGGGAGTCTCCTCCTACGAGCAGTACTTC.

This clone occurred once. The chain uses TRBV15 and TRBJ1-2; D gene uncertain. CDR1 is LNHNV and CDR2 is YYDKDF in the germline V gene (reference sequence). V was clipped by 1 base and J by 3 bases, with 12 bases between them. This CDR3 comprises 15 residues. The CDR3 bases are TGTGCCACCAGCAGAGGAACGGTGGTTGACTATGGCTACACCTTC. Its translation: CATSRGTVVDYGYTF.

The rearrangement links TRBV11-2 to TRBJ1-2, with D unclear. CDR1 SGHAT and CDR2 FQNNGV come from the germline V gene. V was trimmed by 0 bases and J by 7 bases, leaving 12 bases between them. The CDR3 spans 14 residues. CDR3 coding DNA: TGTGCCAGCAGCTTAGAGGCACCCCGAGGTGGCTACACCTTC. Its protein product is CASSLEAPRGGYTF.

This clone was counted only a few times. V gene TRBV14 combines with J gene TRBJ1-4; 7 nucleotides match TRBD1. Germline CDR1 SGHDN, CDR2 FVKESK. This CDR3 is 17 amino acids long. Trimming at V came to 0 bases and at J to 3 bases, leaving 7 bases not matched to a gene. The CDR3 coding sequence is TGTGCCAGCAGCCAAGATACAGGGGCGTTGGCTAATGAAAAACTGTTTTTT. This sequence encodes CASSQDTGALANEKLFF.

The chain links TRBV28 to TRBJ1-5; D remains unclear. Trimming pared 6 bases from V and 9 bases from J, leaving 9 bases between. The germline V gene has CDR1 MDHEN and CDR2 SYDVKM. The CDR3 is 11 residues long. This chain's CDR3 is CASRRPGPQHF. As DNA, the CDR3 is TGTGCCAGCAGACGCCCGGGGCCCCAGCATTTT.

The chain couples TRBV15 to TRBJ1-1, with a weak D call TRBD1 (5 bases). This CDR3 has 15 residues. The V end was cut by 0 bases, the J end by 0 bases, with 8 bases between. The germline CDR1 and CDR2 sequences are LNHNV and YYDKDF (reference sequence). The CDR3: CATSRDRGMNTEAFF. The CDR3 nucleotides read TGTGCCACCAGCAGAGATAGGGGCATGAACACTGAAGCTTTCTTT.